Below are 9 T cell receptor beta chains sequenced from a single sample in a study of shared clonotypes between healthy human individuals. Naive CD8 populations comprised CD45RO-negative cells positively selected for CCR7, excluding terminally differentiated effector memory CD45RA+ cells. Libraries were prepared by immunoSEQ multiplex PCR; TCRdb keeps only in-frame clonotypes and omits some of them. In the table there are 600,000 or so clones, 98% of which are singletons. Sequencing was carried out using naive CD8+ T cells sorted from blood. Receptors were obtained from a man aged 25-45 years in good health.

This CDR3 is CASSFGTGVGNEQFF. CDR3 sequence (DNA): TGTGCCAGCAGTTTCGGGACAGGGGTGGGCAATGAGCAGTTCTTC. The chain has TRBV28 and TRBJ2-1, with TRBD1 matching over 10 bases. Germline lookup yields CDR1 MDHEN and CDR2 SYDVKM. This CDR3 spans 15 amino acids. The ends lost 3 bases at V and 6 bases at J; junction bases unmatched: 5.

The rearrangement uses TRBV7-8 and TRBJ2-1; 9 positions agree with TRBD1. Germline CDR1 SGHVS, CDR2 FQNEAQ. This CDR3 has 15 residues. The ends lost 5 bases at V and 6 bases at J; junction bases unmatched: 8. The DNA of the CDR3 is TGTGCCAGCAGCGTCCGGGACAGGGAGTTCAATGAGCAGTTCTTC. Its translation is CASSVRDREFNEQFF. The whole variable domain, remainder taken from reference TRBV7-8 and TRBJ2-1, is GAGVSQSPRYKVAKRGQDVALRCDPISGHVSLFWYQQALGQGPEFLTYFQNEAQLDKSGLPSDRFFAERPEGSVSTLKIQRTQQEDSAVYLCASSVRDREFNEQFFGPGTRLTVL.

In its sample, this clone was seen a few times. This chain connects TRBV13 to TRBJ2-7; tentatively, D is TRBD2 (5 bases). The CDR3 is 12 residues long. From germline, CDR1 is PRHDT and CDR2 FYEKMQ (reference sequence). Trimming shortened V by 5 bases and J by 4 bases, and 9 bases separated the two germline ends. This chain's CDR3 is CASSREGYEQYF. CDR3 sequence (DNA): TGTGCCAGCAGCCGGGAAGGGTACGAGCAGTACTTC.

CDR3 region: CAISPGTGVRELFF. Written as DNA, the CDR3 is TGTGCCATCAGTCCCGGGACAGGGGTCCGGGAGCTGTTTTTT. This chain joins TRBV10-3 and TRBJ2-2; the match to TRBD1 covers 10 bases. V lost 5 bases to trimming and J lost 9 bases; unmatched junction nucleotides: 6. The length of the CDR3 is 14 residues. Per germline, CDR1 ENHRY and CDR2 SYGVKD.

As for this clone: The same CDR3 also results from other DNA sequences found in this sample. The chain couples TRBV13 to TRBJ1-2; D ambiguous. Trimming pared 0 bases from V and 0 bases from J, leaving 5 bases between. This CDR3 comprises 14 residues. Germline V CDR1 and CDR2: PRHDT, FYEKMQ (reference sequence). CDR3 loop: CASSLGDSNYGYTF. CDR3 coding DNA: TGTGCCAGCAGCTTAGGGGATTCTAACTATGGCTACACCTTC.

The chain employs TRBV7-8 and TRBJ2-3; TRBD1 matches at 7 bases. CDR1 is SGHVS and CDR2 is FQNEAQ in the germline V gene. This CDR3 has 17 residues. The J segment lost 0 bases and the V segment lost 1 base, leaving 7 bases of the junction unmatched. CDR3 in amino acids: CASSLDHRGTSTDTQYF. The CDR3 DNA sequence: TGTGCCAGCAGCTTAGACCACAGGGGAACTAGCACAGATACGCAGTATTTT.

The chain recombines TRBV10-2 with TRBJ1-5; 8 nucleotides line up with TRBD1. The CDR3 consists of 14 residues. Trimming removed 6 bases from V and 8 bases from J; junction bases left unmatched: 9. CDR1 is WSHSY, CDR2 SAAADI, per germline. CDR3 nucleotides: TGCGCCAGCAGAGACAGGGGTTATTTTGAGCCCCAGCATTTT. Its translation is CASRDRGYFEPQHF.

The chain combines TRBV7-9 with TRBJ1-1, with D perhaps TRBD1 (5 bases). Germline V lookup: CDR1 SEHNR, CDR2 FQNEAQ (reference sequence). This CDR3 is 13 amino acids long. V gave up 3 bases and J gave up 7 bases, with 12 bases separating them. CDR3 bases: TGTGCCAGCAGCTTGGGGCGTGTAGTTGAAGCTTTCTTT. Protein product: CASSLGRVVEAFF.

The genes are TRBV15 and TRBJ2-5; TRBD1 agrees at 7 bases. Germline V gives CDR1 LNHNV, CDR2 YYDKDF (reference sequence). The CDR3 spans 16 residues. After removal of 0 bases from V and 4 bases from J, the junction contained 8 bases not matched to a gene. For the CDR3, the DNA is TGTGCCACCAGCAGAGATATTTTAGGACAGGTAGAGACCCAGTACTTC. Its protein is CATSRDILGQVETQYF.